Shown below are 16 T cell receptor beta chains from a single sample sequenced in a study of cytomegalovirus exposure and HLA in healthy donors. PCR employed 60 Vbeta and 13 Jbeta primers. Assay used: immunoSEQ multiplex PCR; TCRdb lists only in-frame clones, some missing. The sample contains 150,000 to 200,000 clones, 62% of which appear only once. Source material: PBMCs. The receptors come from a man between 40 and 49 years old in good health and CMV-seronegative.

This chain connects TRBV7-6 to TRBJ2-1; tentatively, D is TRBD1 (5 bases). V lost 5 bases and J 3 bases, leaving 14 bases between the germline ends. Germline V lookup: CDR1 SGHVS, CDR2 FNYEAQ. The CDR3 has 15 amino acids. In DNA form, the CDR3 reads TGTGCCAGCAGCCCGGGCAGGGATATCTACAATGAGCAGTTCTTC. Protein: CASSPGRDIYNEQFF.

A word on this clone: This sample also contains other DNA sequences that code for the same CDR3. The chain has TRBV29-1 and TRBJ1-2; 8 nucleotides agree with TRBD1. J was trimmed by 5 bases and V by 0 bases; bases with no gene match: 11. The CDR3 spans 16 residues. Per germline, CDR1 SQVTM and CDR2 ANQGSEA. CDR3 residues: CSVEDKSTGAGYGYTF. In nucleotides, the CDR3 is TGCAGCGTTGAAGATAAGTCGACAGGGGCAGGGTATGGCTACACCTTC.

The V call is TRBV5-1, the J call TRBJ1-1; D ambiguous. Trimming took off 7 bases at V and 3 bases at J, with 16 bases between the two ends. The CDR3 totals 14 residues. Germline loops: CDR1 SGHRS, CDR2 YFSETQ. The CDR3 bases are TGCGCCAGCTATCTAAATACAGCAGACACTGAAGCTTTCTTT. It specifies CASYLNTADTEAFF. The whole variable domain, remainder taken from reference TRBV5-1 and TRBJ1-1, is KAGVTQTPRYLIKTRGQQVTLSCSPISGHRSVSWYQQTPGQGLQFLFEYFSETQRNKGNFPGRFSGRQFSNSRSEMNVSTLELGDSALYLCASYLNTADTEAFFGQGTRLTVV.

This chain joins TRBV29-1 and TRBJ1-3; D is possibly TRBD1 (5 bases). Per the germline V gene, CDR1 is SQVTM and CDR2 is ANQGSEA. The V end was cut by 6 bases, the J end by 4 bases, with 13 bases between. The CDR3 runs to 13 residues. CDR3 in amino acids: CSVSAGNGNTIYF. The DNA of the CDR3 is TGCAGCGTCTCGGCAGGGAACGGAAACACCATATATTTT.

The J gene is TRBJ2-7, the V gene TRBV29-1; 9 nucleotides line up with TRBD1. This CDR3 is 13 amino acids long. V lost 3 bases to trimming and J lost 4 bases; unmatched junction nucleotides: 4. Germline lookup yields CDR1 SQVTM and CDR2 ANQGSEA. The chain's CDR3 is CSVEGQGRYEQYF. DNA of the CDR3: TGCAGCGTTGAGGGACAGGGCCGTTACGAGCAGTACTTC.

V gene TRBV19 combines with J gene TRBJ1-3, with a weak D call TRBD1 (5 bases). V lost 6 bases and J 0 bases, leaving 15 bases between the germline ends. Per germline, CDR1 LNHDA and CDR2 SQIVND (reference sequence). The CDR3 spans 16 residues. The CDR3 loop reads CASRNPDSFSGNTIYF. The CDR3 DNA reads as TGTGCCAGTAGAAACCCCGACAGTTTCTCTGGAAACACCATATATTTT.

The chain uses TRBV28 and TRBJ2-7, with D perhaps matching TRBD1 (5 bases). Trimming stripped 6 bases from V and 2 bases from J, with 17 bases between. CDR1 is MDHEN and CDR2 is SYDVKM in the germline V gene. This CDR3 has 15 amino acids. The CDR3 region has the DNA TGTGCCAGCAGCCACACCAGGGTGAGCACCTACGAGCAGTACTTC. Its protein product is CASSHTRVSTYEQYF.

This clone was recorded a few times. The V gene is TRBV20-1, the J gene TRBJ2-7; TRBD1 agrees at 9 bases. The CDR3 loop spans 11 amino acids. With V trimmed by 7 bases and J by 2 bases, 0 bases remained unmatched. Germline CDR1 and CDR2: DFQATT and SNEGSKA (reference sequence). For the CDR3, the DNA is TGCAGTGGGACAGGGGCCTACGAGCAGTACTTC. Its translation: CSGTGAYEQYF.

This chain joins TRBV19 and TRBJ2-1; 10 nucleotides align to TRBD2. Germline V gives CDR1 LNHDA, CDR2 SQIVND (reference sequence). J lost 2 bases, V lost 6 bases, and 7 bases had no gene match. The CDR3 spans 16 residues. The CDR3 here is CASREPAGGPYNEQFF. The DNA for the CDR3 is TGTGCCAGTAGGGAGCCAGCGGGAGGGCCCTACAATGAGCAGTTCTTC. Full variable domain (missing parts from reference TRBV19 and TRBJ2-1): DGGITQSPKYLFRKEGQNVTLSCEQNLNHDAMYWYRQDPGQGLRLIYYSQIVNDFQKGDIAEGYSVSREKKESFPLTVTSAQKNPTAFYLCASREPAGGPYNEQFFGPGTRLTVL.

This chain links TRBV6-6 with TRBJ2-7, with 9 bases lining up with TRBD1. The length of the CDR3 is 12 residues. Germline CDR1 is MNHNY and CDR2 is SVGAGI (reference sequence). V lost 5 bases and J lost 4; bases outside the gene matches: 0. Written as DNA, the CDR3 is TGTGCCAGCAGTGGACAGGGGTACGAGCAGTACTTC. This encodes CASSGQGYEQYF.

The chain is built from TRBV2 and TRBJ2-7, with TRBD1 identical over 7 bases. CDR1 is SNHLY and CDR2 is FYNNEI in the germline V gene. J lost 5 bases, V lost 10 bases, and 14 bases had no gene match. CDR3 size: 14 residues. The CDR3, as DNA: TGTGCCACCCCAGAGAGACAGGGCTCAGACGAGCAGTACTTC. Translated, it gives CATPERQGSDEQYF. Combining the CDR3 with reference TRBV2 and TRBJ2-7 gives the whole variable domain EPEVTQTPSHQVTQMGQEVILRCVPISNHLYFYWYRQILGQKVEFLVSFYNNEISEKSEIFDDQFSVERPDGSNFTLKIRSTKLEDSAMYFCATPERQGSDEQYFGPGTRLTVT.

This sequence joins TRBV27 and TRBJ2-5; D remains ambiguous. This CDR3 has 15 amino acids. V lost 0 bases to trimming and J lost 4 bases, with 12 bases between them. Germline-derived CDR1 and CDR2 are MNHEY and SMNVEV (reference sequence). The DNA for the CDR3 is TGTGCCAGCAGTTTATCCCTCGGTTATCCAGAGACCCAGTACTTC. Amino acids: CASSLSLGYPETQYF.

CDR3 bases: TGCGCCAGCAGTCAATCCCGCAGGGCCGCAGCTAACTATGGCTACACCTTC. Amino acids: CASSQSRRAAANYGYTF. The V and J genes are TRBV23-1 and TRBJ1-2, with a possible D match to TRBD1 (5 bases). TRBV23-1 is an open reading frame whose function is uncertain. V was clipped by 0 bases and J by 0 bases, with 14 bases between them. The CDR3 runs to 17 residues.

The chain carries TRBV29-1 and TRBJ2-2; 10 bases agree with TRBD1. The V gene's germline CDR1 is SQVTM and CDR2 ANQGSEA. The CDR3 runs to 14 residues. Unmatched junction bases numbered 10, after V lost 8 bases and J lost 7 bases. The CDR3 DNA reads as TGCAGCTTCTCCGGGACAGGGGTTGTCGGGGAGCTGTTTTTT. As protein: CSFSGTGVVGELFF.

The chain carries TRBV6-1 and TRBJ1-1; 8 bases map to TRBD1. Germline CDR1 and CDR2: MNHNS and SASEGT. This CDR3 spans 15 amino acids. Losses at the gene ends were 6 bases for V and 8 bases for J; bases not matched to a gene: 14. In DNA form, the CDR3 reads TGTGCCAGCAGGAGGGGGGGGGACAGGTCCCGAGAAGCTTTCTTT. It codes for CASRRGGDRSREAFF.

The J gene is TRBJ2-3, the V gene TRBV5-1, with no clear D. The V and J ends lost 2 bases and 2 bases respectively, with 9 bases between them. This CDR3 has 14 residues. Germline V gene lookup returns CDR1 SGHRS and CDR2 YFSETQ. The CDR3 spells CASSLQTFTDTQYF. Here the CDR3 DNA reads TGCGCCAGCAGCTTACAGACATTCACAGATACGCAGTATTTT.